This T cell receptor beta chain originates from a study of blood T cell repertoires in COVID-19. About the research overall: PBMCs, B-cell-depleted T cells, or T cells provided the cDNA or gDNA that made up the material.

Clones were sequenced by immunoSEQ multiplex PCR, and TCRdb holds only the in-frame ones, with some missing. The repertoire includes about 220,000 clones, roughly 85% of them detected once, and 3% to 4.5% sits in the top ten. V lost 7 bases to trimming and J lost 2 bases, with 7 bases between them. Germline assignment: CDR1 KGHDR and CDR2 SFDVKD. The CDR3 loop spans 12 amino acids. This chain links TRBV24-1 with TRBJ1-1; maybe TRBD1 (5 bases). The material sequenced was peripheral blood. The TCR originated in a woman aged 80 or over with acute or convalescent COVID-19. The CDR3 nucleotides are TGTGCCACCAGGGGGCTCAACACTGAAGCTTTCTTT. Protein sequence: CATRGLNTEAFF.